This is a list of T cell receptor beta chains from one sample in a study of T cell responses to AZD1222 COVID-19 vaccine. Some clones are missing from TCRdb's copy, which holds only in-frame ones; the method was immunoSEQ multiplex PCR. The sample contains around 89,000 clones, 85% to 90% of which appear only once. This sample comprised peripheral blood, obtained on day 0 of AZD1222 vaccination. The receptors were gathered from an adult in good health. Both conserved end residues are part of each CDR3. A D gene is named only where the DNA matches it firmly. Expanded clones are given a class, and other clones once, few, many or no size at all.

j_call v_call clone_size cdr3_length d_call cdr3_nt cdr3_aa
TRBJ2-1 TRBV20-1 NA 18 TRBD2 TGCAGTGCTAGTTGGCTAGCGGGGGGGCCGGGCTCCTACAATGAGCAGTTCTTC CSASWLAGGPGSYNEQFF
TRBJ2-1 TRBV4-1 NA 17 TRBD2 TGCGCCAGCAGCCACAGGACTAGCGGGAGCAGTATGAATGAGCAGTTCTTC CASSHRTSGSSMNEQFF
TRBJ1-2 TRBV28 NA 14 NA TGTGCCAGCAGTCGAGTTGCCCCAGGCTATGGCTACACCTTC CASSRVAPGYGYTF
TRBJ1-2 TRBV19 NA 14 NA TGTGCCAGTATGATATCGGGGCCTAACTATGGCTACACCTTC CASMISGPNYGYTF
TRBJ2-7 TRBV29-1 NA 12 TRBD1 TGCAGCGTCTCGGGACAGGGGCGGGAGCAGTACTTC CSVSGQGREQYF
TRBJ1-3 TRBV11-2 NA 16 TRBD1 TGTGCCAGCAGCCGGGACAGGGGCCTCTCTGGAAACACCATATATTTT CASSRDRGLSGNTIYF
TRBJ1-1 TRBV7-9 NA 13 NA TGTGCCAGCAGCTTTAGGGGGAACACTGAAGCTTTCTTT CASSFRGNTEAFF
TRBJ2-5 TRBV5-1 NA 13 NA TGCGCCAGCAGCAGGGGGAACCAAGAGACCCAGTACTTC CASSRGNQETQYF
TRBJ2-2 TRBV30 NA 15 TRBD1 TGTGCCTGGGAAGGGACAGGGGTTCACACCGGGGAGCTGTTTTTT CAWEGTGVHTGELFF
TRBJ2-5 TRBV7-2 once 17 TRBD2 TGTGCCAGCAGCCCCCGGGGACGGACTAGCGGGGGAGAGACCCAGTACTTC CASSPRGRTSGGETQYF
TRBJ2-2 TRBV19 NA 15 TRBD2 TGTGCCAGTAGGGAGACTAGCGGGAGATTCGGGGAGCTGTTTTTT CASRETSGRFGELFF
TRBJ1-1 TRBV2 NA 14 NA TGTGCCAGCAGTGTAGAGGGTTCGGGTACTGAAGCTTTCTTT CASSVEGSGTEAFF
TRBJ1-6 TRBV28 few 15 TRBD1 TGTGCCAGCAGTTTTGAGCAGGGGGGGTATGCACCCCTCCACTTT CASSFEQGGYAPLHF
TRBJ2-2 TRBV7-7 NA 14 NA TGTGCTAGCAGCTTAGGACAAAACACCGGGGAGCTGTTTTTT CASSLGQNTGELFF
TRBJ1-3 TRBV13 NA 14 NA TGTGCCAGCAGCTTACGAGGGTCTGGAAACACCATATATTTT CASSLRGSGNTIYF
TRBJ2-3 TRBV11-1 NA 15 TRBD1 TGTGCCAGCAGCTTCGGACAGGGTAACACAGATACGCAGTATTTT CASSFGQGNTDTQYF
TRBJ1-1 TRBV19 NA 15 NA TGTGCCAGTACCTTCCAAGGCCCTAGGGACACTGAAGCTTTCTTT CASTFQGPRDTEAFF
TRBJ1-4 TRBV5-6 NA 14 NA TGTGCCAGCAGCTTGGCCTCGGCGGGTGAAAAACTGTTTTTT CASSLASAGEKLFF